What follows are 24 T cell receptor beta chains derived from one specimen sequenced in a study of cytomegalovirus exposure and HLA in healthy donors. This PCR relied on a set of 60 Vbeta primers and 13 Jbeta primers. The table came from immunoSEQ multiplex PCR; TCRdb's copy has only in-frame clones and leaves some out. The sample shows over 150,000 clones, over 70% of them seen only once. Sequenced: PBMCs. Receptor source: a boy aged 2 to 10 in good health and CMV-seronegative.

The chain carries TRBV27 and TRBJ2-7; D is possibly TRBD1 (5 bases). Trimming took 8 bases from V and 6 from J, leaving 17 bases between them. Germline V lookup: CDR1 MNHEY, CDR2 SMNVEV (reference sequence). The CDR3 spans 13 residues. The CDR3, as DNA: TGTGCCAGCCAAAGGCAGGGCCGTTCCGAGCAGTACTTC. Translated: CASQRQGRSEQYF.

V and J are TRBV10-1 and TRBJ2-7, with a weak D call TRBD1 (5 bases). The CDR3 spans 13 residues. V was pared by 8 bases and J by 1 base, with 12 bases between. CDR1 and CDR2 (germline): WNHNN, SYGVQD (reference sequence). The CDR3 region is CASGSQGSYEQYV. CDR3 coding DNA: TGCGCCAGCGGTAGTCAGGGTTCCTACGAGCAGTACGTC.

The CDR3 protein is CASSLTGDLTDTQYF. CDR3 DNA: TGTGCCAGCAGCTTGACGGGAGACCTCACAGATACGCAGTATTTT. The V and J genes are TRBV5-4 and TRBJ2-3; D perhaps matches TRBD2 (6 bases). The germline gives CDR1 SGHNT, CDR2 YYREEE (reference sequence). The CDR3 consists of 15 residues. V was cut by 1 base and J by 2 bases, with 11 bases left in between.

The rearrangement links TRBV18 to TRBJ1-5; 7 bases agree with TRBD1. J gave up 3 bases and V 6 bases, and 11 bases lay outside the gene matches. CDR1 KGHSH and CDR2 LQKENI come from the germline V gene. The CDR3 is 16 residues long. The CDR3 loop is CASSLGQAIVNQPQHF. The CDR3 DNA sequence: TGTGCCAGCTCGCTCGGACAGGCAATAGTCAATCAGCCCCAGCATTTT.

The genes are TRBV2 and TRBJ2-2; 8 nucleotides match TRBD2. CDR1 and CDR2 (germline): SNHLY, FYNNEI. CDR3 length: 14 amino acids. The ends lost 6 bases at V and 4 bases at J; junction bases unmatched: 4. In nucleotides, the CDR3 is TGTGCCAGCAGGGCGGGGGGAATCACCGGGGAGCTGTTTTTT. Amino acid sequence: CASRAGGITGELFF.

This clone was seen a few times. V and J are TRBV19 and TRBJ1-1, with TRBD1 identical over 9 bases. The CDR3 is made up of 13 amino acids. V lost 5 bases and J lost 3; bases outside the gene matches: 1. Germline V gene sequence: CDR1 LNHDA, CDR2 SQIVND (reference sequence). This CDR3 is CASSRDRDTEAFF. The DNA of the CDR3 is TGTGCCAGTAGTCGGGACAGGGACACTGAAGCTTTCTTT.

V gene TRBV18 combines with J gene TRBJ2-2; weak D call: TRBD1 (6 bases). This CDR3 is 17 amino acids long. CDR1 and CDR2 from the germline V gene are KGHSH and LQKENI. The V end lost 1 base, the J end lost 2 bases, and 14 bases lay between the germline ends. The CDR3 bases are TGTGCCAGCTCACCACGGTCGGCTGGGGGCAACACCGGGGAGCTGTTTTTT. It codes for CASSPRSAGGNTGELFF. The variable domain in full, with the rest retrieved from reference TRBV18 and TRBJ2-2, is NAGVMQNPRHLVRRRGQEARLRCSPMKGHSHVYWYRQLPEEGLKFMVYLQKENIIDESGMPKERFSAEFPKEGPSILRIQQVVRGDSAAYFCASSPRSAGGNTGELFFGEGSRLTVL.

The CDR3 DNA reads as TGTGCCAGCAGCCGAGACAGAATTAATTCACCCCTCCACTTT. Encoded protein: CASSRDRINSPLHF. The chain is built from TRBV5-4 and TRBJ1-6, with D perhaps matching TRBD1 (5 bases). The CDR3 contains 14 residues. V was shortened by 4 bases and J by 6 bases, with 11 bases between the two germline ends. Germline CDR1 is SGHNT and CDR2 is YYREEE (reference sequence).

This clone has only a few counts. The chain couples TRBV6-5 to TRBJ1-1; D remains unclear. The CDR3 loop spans 14 amino acids. Germline values: CDR1 MNHEY, CDR2 SVGAGI. Trimming stripped 2 bases from V and 3 bases from J, with 10 bases between. The CDR3 region is CASSYTGSDTEAFF. As DNA, the CDR3 is TGTGCCAGCAGTTACACCGGGTCTGACACTGAAGCTTTCTTT.

The V call is TRBV27, the J call TRBJ1-6, with 9 bases aligning to TRBD1. Trimming removed 6 bases from V and 10 bases from J; junction bases left unmatched: 13. Germline V gives CDR1 MNHEY, CDR2 SMNVEV (reference sequence). The CDR3 is 16 amino acids. The DNA of the CDR3 is TGTGCCAGCAGCTATGAAACCGGGACAGGGAACTCACCCCTCCACTTT. This codes for CASSYETGTGNSPLHF.

This clone came up a few times. This chain joins TRBV7-3 and TRBJ2-5, with D perhaps TRBD1 (6 bases). The CDR3 is 15 residues long. Germline-derived CDR1 and CDR2 are SGHTA and FQGTGA. Trimming left V 0 bases short and J 1 base short, with 9 bases between. DNA of the CDR3: TGTGCCAGCAGCTTAACAACAGGGCCCCAAGAGACCCAGTACTTC. As protein: CASSLTTGPQETQYF.

The chain has TRBV11-3 and TRBJ2-2; D is uncertain. Per germline, CDR1 SGHNT and CDR2 YENEEA. The CDR3 has 14 residues. Trimming pared 2 bases from V and 6 bases from J, leaving 10 bases between. CDR3 nucleotide sequence: TGTGCCAGCAGCTTATCTCTAGAGGCCGGGGAGCTGTTTTTT. It is translated as CASSLSLEAGELFF.

The CDR3, as DNA: TGTGCCAGTGGAAGCCGAGAGGGTTCGGAGACCCAGTACTTC. Its protein product is CASGSREGSETQYF. This chain uses TRBV6-1 with TRBJ2-5; the D gene is possibly TRBD2 (5 bases). Germline CDR1 MNHNS, CDR2 SASEGT. Trimming shortened V by 9 bases and J by 5 bases, and 19 bases separated the two germline ends. The CDR3 runs 14 residues.

The chain combines TRBV29-1 with TRBJ1-3, with 7 positions matching TRBD1. The CDR3 consists of 14 residues. Germline-derived CDR1 and CDR2 are SQVTM and ANQGSEA. After removal of 6 bases from V and 3 bases from J, the junction contained 8 bases not matched to a gene. The CDR3, as DNA: TGCAGCGTCGCGATAAACAGGGGTGGAAACACCATATATTTT. Encoded protein: CSVAINRGGNTIYF.

The rearrangement links TRBV7-9 to TRBJ2-3; TRBD2 aligns across 7 bases. This CDR3 comprises 14 residues. CDR1 and CDR2 (germline): SEHNR, FQNEAQ (reference sequence). Unmatched junction bases numbered 7, after V lost 8 bases and J lost 2 bases. DNA for the CDR3: TGTGCCAGCTCGGGGGGTTCAAACACAGATACGCAGTATTTT. Translation gives CASSGGSNTDTQYF.

The V gene is TRBV7-2, the J gene TRBJ2-6; no firm D call. V lost 1 base to trimming and J lost 0 bases, with 7 bases between them. The CDR3 length is 16 residues. CDR1 is SGHTA, CDR2 FQGNSA, per germline. The CDR3 loop reads CASSLVRSSGANVLTF. The CDR3 DNA reads as TGTGCCAGCAGCTTAGTTCGCAGCTCTGGGGCCAACGTCCTGACTTTC. Full variable domain (rest looked up from reference TRBV7-2 and TRBJ2-6): GAGVSQSPSNKVTEKGKDVELRCDPISGHTALYWYRQSLGQGLEFLIYFQGNSAPDKSGLPSDRFSAERTGGSVSTLTIQRTQQEDSAVYLCASSLVRSSGANVLTFGAGSRLTVL.

The gene calls are TRBV18 and TRBJ1-1; unclear D gene. Germline V gene data show CDR1 as KGHSH and CDR2 as LQKENI. The CDR3 length is 13 residues. The V and J ends lost 7 bases and 1 base respectively, with 10 bases between them. The DNA for the CDR3 is TGTGCCAGCTTCACCTGGCAGAACACTGAAGCTTTCTTT. Its protein product is CASFTWQNTEAFF.

The CDR3 loop reads CASSPPTGGRRDTQYF. In nucleotides, the CDR3 is TGTGCCAGCAGTCCTCCCACAGGGGGGCGACGGGATACGCAGTATTTT. The chain uses TRBV28 and TRBJ2-3; 8 bases line up with TRBD1. CDR3 size: 16 residues. With V trimmed by 5 bases and J by 6 bases, 13 bases remained unmatched. Germline V CDR1 and CDR2: MDHEN, SYDVKM.

The rearrangement links TRBV5-8 to TRBJ1-1; D is unresolved. The germline V and J ends were trimmed by 4 bases and 6 bases, with 13 bases remaining between them. CDR3 size: 13 residues. Germline V CDR1 and CDR2: SGHTS, YDEGEE. This CDR3 reads CASSPWRRAEAFF. In DNA, the CDR3 is TGTGCCAGCAGCCCTTGGCGGAGGGCTGAAGCTTTCTTT.

The V and J genes are TRBV7-9 and TRBJ1-6, with TRBD1 as a possible D gene (5 bases). CDR1 SEHNR and CDR2 FQNEAQ come from the germline V gene (reference sequence). The ends were cut back, 6 bases at V and 10 bases at J, with 13 bases in the middle. The CDR3 consists of 13 residues. CDR3 sequence reads: CASRLSWGSPLHF. CDR3 bases: TGTGCCAGCAGACTATCGTGGGGCTCACCCCTCCACTTT.

The chain is built from TRBV19 and TRBJ1-6; possible D gene TRBD1, 5 bases. The CDR3 has 14 amino acids. Germline loops: CDR1 LNHDA, CDR2 SQIVND (reference sequence). V shed 3 bases and J shed 9 bases, with 12 bases lying between them. CDR3 nucleotide sequence: TGTGCCAGTAGTATGCCGGGGCGGGGTTCACCCCTCCACTTT. Residues: CASSMPGRGSPLHF.

This rearrangement joins TRBV5-6 to TRBJ1-5; D is unresolved. There are 13 residues in the CDR3. The V end lost 1 base, the J end lost 3 bases, and 5 bases lay between the germline ends. CDR1 and CDR2 from the germline V gene are SGHDT and YYEEEE. DNA of the CDR3: TGTGCCAGCAGCTTGTTTAACAATCAGCCCCAGCATTTT. This gives the protein CASSLFNNQPQHF.

The gene calls are TRBV6-5 and TRBJ1-1, with unresolved D. CDR3 length: 14 amino acids. Per the germline V gene, CDR1 is MNHEY and CDR2 is SVGAGI. Trimming cost V 6 bases and J 5 bases, with 16 bases left between them. CDR3 residues: CASSRGKGFTEAFF. The CDR3 DNA sequence: TGTGCCAGCAGCCGAGGGAAAGGGTTTACTGAAGCTTTCTTT.

CDR3 sequence: CASSQEVGRGTEAFF. The CDR3 bases are TGCGCCAGCAGCCAAGAGGTGGGTCGGGGCACTGAAGCTTTCTTT. The gene calls are TRBV4-1 and TRBJ1-1, with D uncertain. Trimming cost V 0 bases and J 4 bases, with 12 bases left between them. The CDR3 has 15 residues. The germline gives CDR1 MGHRA, CDR2 YSYEKL.